The source of this TCR beta chain is a study of memory CD4+ T cells and cytomegalovirus serostatus. Across the study: Healthy Belgian adult donors included about 10 CMV-positive and more than 20 CMV-negative people.

Single viable CD3+CD4+CD8-CD45RO+ cells were sorted as the memory CD4+ T cells. This CDR3 has 14 amino acids. V dropped 0 bases and J dropped 6 bases, with 8 bases sitting between them. Per germline, CDR1 LGHNA and CDR2 YNFKEQ. Sequencing used immunoSEQ multiplex PCR; TCRdb keeps in-frame clones, though not all of them. The sample lists approximately 51,000 clones, approximately 74% occurring once. The source of this sequence is an adult in good health and CMV-seropositive. The specimen sequenced was memory CD4+ T cells from blood. V usage is TRBV4-2 and J usage is TRBJ2-2; a possible D gene is TRBD1 (5 bases). In nucleotides, the CDR3 is TGTGCCAGCAGCCAAGATCAGGGCTCCGGGGAGCTGTTTTTT. Translated: CASSQDQGSGELFF.